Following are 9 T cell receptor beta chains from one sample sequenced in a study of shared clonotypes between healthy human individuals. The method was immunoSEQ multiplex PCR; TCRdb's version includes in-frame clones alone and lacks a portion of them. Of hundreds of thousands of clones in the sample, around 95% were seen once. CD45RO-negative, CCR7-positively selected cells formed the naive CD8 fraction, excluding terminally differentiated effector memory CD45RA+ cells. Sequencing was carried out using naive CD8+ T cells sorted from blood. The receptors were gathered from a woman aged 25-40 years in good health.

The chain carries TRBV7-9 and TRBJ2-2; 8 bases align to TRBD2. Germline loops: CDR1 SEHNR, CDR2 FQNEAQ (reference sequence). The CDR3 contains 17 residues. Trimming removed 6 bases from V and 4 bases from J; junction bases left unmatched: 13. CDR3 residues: CASRHTKREFSTGELFF. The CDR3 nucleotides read TGTGCCAGCAGACACACAAAGCGGGAGTTTAGCACCGGGGAGCTGTTTTTT.

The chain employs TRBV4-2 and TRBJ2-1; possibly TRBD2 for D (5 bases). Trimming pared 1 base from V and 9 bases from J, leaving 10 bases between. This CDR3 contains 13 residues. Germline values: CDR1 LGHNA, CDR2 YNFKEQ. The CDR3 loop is CASSQGGSGEQFF. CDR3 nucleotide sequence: TGTGCCAGCAGCCAAGGGGGAAGCGGTGAGCAGTTCTTC.

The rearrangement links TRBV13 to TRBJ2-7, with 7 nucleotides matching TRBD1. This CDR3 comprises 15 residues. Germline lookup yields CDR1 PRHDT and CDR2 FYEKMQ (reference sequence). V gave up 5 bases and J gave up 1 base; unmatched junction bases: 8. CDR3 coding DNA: TGTGCCAGCAGCGATCGGGACAGAATATCCTACGAGCAGTACTTC. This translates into CASSDRDRISYEQYF.

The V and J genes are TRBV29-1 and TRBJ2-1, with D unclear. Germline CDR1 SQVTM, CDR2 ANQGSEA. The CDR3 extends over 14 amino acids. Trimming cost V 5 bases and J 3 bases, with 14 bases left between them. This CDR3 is CSVPGPIIYNEQFF. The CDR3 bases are TGCAGCGTTCCGGGCCCCATCATCTACAATGAGCAGTTCTTC.

In DNA, the CDR3 is TGTGCCAGCAGCTTACTGGCGGTCGCGAACACCGGGGAGCTGTTTTTT. The encoded protein is CASSLLAVANTGELFF. The gene calls are TRBV11-2 and TRBJ2-2; D is uncertain. CDR1 and CDR2 (germline): SGHAT, FQNNGV. CDR3 size: 16 residues. V was cut by 2 bases and J by 0 bases, with 10 bases left in between.

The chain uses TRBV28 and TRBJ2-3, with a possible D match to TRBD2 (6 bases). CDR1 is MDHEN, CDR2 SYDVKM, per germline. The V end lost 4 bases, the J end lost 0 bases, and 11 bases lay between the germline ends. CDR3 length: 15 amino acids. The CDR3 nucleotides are TGTGCCAGCAGTTCTCTAGCGATCAGCACAGATACGCAGTATTTT. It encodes CASSSLAISTDTQYF.

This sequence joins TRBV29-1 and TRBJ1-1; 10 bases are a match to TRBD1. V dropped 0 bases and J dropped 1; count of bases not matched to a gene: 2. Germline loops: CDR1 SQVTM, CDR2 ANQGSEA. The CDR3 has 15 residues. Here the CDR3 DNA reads TGCAGCGTTGAAGACCGGACAGGGGGGAACACTGAAGCTTTCTTT. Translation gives CSVEDRTGGNTEAFF. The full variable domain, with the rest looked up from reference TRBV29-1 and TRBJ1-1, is SAVISQKPSRDICQRGTSLTIQCQVDSQVTMMFWYRQQPGQSLTLIATANQGSEATYESGFVIDKFPISRPNLTFSTLTVSNMSPEDSSIYLCSVEDRTGGNTEAFFGQGTRLTVV.

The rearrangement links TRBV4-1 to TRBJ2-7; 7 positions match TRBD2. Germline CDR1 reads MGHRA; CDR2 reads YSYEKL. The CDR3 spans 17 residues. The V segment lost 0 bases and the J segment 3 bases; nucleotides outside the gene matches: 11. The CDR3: CASSQDPSGEGFYEQYF. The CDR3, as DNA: TGCGCCAGCAGCCAAGATCCTTCGGGGGAGGGCTTCTACGAGCAGTACTTC.

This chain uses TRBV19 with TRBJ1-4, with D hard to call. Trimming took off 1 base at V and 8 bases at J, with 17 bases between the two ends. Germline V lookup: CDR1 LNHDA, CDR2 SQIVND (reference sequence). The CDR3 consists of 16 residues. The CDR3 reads CASSIGVPGMGEKLFF. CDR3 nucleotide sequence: TGTGCCAGTAGTATAGGAGTTCCGGGGATGGGCGAAAAACTGTTTTTT.